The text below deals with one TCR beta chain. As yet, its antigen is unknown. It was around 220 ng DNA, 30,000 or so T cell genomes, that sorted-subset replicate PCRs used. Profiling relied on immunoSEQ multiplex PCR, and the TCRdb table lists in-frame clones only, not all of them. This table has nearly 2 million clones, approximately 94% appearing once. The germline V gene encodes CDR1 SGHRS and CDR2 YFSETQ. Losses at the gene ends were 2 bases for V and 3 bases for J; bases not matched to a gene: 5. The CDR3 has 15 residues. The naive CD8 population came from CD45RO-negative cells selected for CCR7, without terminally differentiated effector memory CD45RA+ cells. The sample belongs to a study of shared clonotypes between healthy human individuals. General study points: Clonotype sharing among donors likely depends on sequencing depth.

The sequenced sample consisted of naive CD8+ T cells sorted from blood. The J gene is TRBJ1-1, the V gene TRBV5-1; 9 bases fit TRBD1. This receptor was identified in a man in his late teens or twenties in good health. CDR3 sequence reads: CASSFWTGDDTEAFF. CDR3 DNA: TGCGCCAGCAGCTTCTGGACAGGGGATGACACTGAAGCTTTCTTT.